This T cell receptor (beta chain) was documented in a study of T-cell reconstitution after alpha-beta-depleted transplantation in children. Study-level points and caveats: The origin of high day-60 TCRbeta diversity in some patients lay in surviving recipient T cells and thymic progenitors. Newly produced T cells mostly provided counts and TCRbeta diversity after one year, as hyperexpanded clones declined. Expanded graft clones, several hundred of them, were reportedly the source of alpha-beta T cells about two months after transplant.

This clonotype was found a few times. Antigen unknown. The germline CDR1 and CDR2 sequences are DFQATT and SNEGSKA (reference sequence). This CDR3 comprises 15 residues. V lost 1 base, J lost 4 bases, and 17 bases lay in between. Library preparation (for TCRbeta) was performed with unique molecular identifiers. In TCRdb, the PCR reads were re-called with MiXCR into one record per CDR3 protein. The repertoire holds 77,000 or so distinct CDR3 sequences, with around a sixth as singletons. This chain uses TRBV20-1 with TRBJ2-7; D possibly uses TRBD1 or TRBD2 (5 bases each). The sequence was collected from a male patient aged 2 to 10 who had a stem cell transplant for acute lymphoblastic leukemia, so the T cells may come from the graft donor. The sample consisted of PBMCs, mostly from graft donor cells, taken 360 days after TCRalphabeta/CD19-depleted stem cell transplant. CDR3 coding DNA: TGCAGTGCTAGAGGAGTTACCGGGACCCCGTACGAGCAGTACTTC. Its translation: CSARGVTGTPYEQYF.